This passage covers 19 T cell receptor beta chains from one sample sequenced in a study of response to subunit inactivated influenza vaccine. TCRdb fed the RT-PCR reads into MiXCR, producing one record per CDR3 protein. The sample shows hundreds of thousands of distinct CDR3 sequences, 18% of them seen only once. This specimen was PBMCs from blood, taken less than 6 days after vaccination. The receptor source for this set is a man aged 50 or older who received an inactivated influenza vaccine.

The chain recombines TRBV18 with TRBJ2-5, with D maybe TRBD1 (5 bases). CDR3 length: 14 amino acids. The germline V gene has CDR1 KGHSH and CDR2 LQKENI. V was clipped by 6 bases and J by 0 bases, with 11 bases between them. CDR3 sequence (DNA): TGTGCCAGCTCGCAGGCGACAGACCAAGAGACCCAGTACTTC. Translation: CASSQATDQETQYF.

The rearrangement links TRBV20-1 to TRBJ2-2; 7 bases line up with TRBD2. Trimming took 8 bases from V and 1 from J; bases not matched to a gene: 7. CDR1 DFQATT and CDR2 SNEGSKA come from the germline V gene (reference sequence). CDR3 size: 14 residues. Here the CDR3 reads CSLRGVGNTGELFF. The CDR3 region has the DNA TGCAGTCTACGGGGGGTAGGGAACACCGGGGAGCTGTTTTTT.

CDR3 sequence reads: CASSLALARAKNIQYF. For the CDR3, the DNA is TGTGCCAGCAGTTTAGCGCTAGCCAGAGCCAAAAACATTCAGTACTTC. V gene TRBV12-3 or TRBV12-4 combines with J gene TRBJ2-4, with a possible D match to TRBD2 (5 bases). The length of the CDR3 is 16 residues. V was clipped by 0 bases and J by 0 bases, with 9 bases between them.

The V call is TRBV6-5, the J call TRBJ2-3; D ambiguous. CDR1 and CDR2 (germline): MNHEY, SVGAGI. The CDR3 is 14 residues long. V was cut by 6 bases and J by 0 bases, with 10 bases left in between. The CDR3 is CASRLAASTDTQYF. The CDR3, as DNA: TGTGCCAGCAGATTAGCAGCTAGCACAGATACGCAGTATTTT.

The J gene is TRBJ1-2, the V gene TRBV20-1; 7 bases fit TRBD1. The length of the CDR3 is 12 residues. V gave up 4 bases and J gave up 2 bases; unmatched junction bases: 1. CDR1 and CDR2 from the germline V gene are DFQATT and SNEGSKA (reference sequence). The chain's CDR3 is CSAKTGNYGYTF. The CDR3 nucleotides read TGCAGTGCTAAGACAGGGAACTATGGCTACACCTTC.

The chain recombines TRBV20-1 with TRBJ2-3; 8 nucleotides line up with TRBD2. The CDR3 is 15 amino acids. From germline, CDR1 is DFQATT and CDR2 SNEGSKA (reference sequence). Trimming cost V 4 bases and J 0 bases; bases outside gene matches: 6. The CDR3 nucleotides read TGCAGTGCTAACGGGGGGGCTACTAGCACAGATACGCAGTATTTT. This encodes CSANGGATSTDTQYF.

This clonotype appeared a few times. This chain connects TRBV7-2 to TRBJ2-2, with D possibly being TRBD1 or TRBD2 (5 bases each). The CDR3 is 16 amino acids. Trimming shortened V by 5 bases and J by 1 base, and 14 bases separated the two germline ends. Germline V CDR1 and CDR2: SGHTA, FQGNSA. CDR3 bases: TGTGCCAGCAGCCTCCCCCCGGGGCAGAACACCGGGGAGCTGTTTTTT. Encoded protein: CASSLPPGQNTGELFF.

This clonotype was observed at least ten times. CDR3 DNA: TGCAGTGCAAATCAACAGGGGAACTATGGCTACACCTTC. Translation gives CSANQQGNYGYTF. The rearrangement joins TRBV20-1 to TRBJ1-2; TRBD1 agrees at 7 bases. The CDR3 sequence is 13 residues long. Losses at the gene ends were 6 bases for V and 2 bases for J; bases not matched to a gene: 6. Germline CDR1 is DFQATT and CDR2 is SNEGSKA (reference sequence).

The rearrangement uses TRBV2 and TRBJ2-1; TRBD2 aligns across 13 bases. Trimming removed 1 base from V and 7 bases from J; junction bases left unmatched: 7. In germline, CDR1 is SNHLY, CDR2 FYNNEI. The CDR3 sequence is 17 residues long. CDR3: CASSEELAGGPGNEQFF. The DNA of the CDR3 is TGTGCCAGCAGTGAAGAACTAGCGGGAGGGCCTGGGAATGAGCAGTTCTTC.

This clonotype was counted a few times. The chain couples TRBV2 to TRBJ2-7, with a weak D call TRBD2 (6 bases). The CDR3 is 15 residues long. V dropped 4 bases and J dropped 5 bases, with 18 bases sitting between them. CDR1 is SNHLY and CDR2 is FYNNEI in the germline V gene. The CDR3 sequence: CASSAGASPGHEQYF. CDR3 DNA sequence: TGTGCCAGCAGTGCGGGAGCATCCCCTGGGCACGAGCAGTACTTC.

In this sample, this clonotype turned up a few times. The chain has TRBV12-3 or TRBV12-4 and TRBJ2-7, with 9 bases lining up with TRBD1. The CDR3 length is 13 residues. V gave up 4 bases and J gave up 6 bases; unmatched junction bases: 4. The CDR3 here is CASSSTGGFEQYF. In nucleotides, the CDR3 is TGTGCCAGCAGTTCCACAGGGGGCTTCGAGCAGTACTTC.

The chain uses TRBV4-2 and TRBJ2-3; D might be TRBD2 (5 bases). The germline V gene has CDR1 LGHNA and CDR2 YNFKEQ. Trimming took off 0 bases at V and 3 bases at J, with 16 bases between the two ends. This CDR3 is built from 17 residues. The CDR3 nucleotides read TGTGCCAGCAGCCAAGAGATCGGGATAGGGTGGACAGATACGCAGTATTTT. This sequence encodes CASSQEIGIGWTDTQYF.

This clonotype was recorded at least ten times. Compared with germline, one end of the junction differs, possibly owing to a read error. V usage is TRBV5-1 and J usage is TRBJ2-7; D gene uncertain. The germline gives CDR1 SGHRS, CDR2 YFSETQ. The CDR3 consists of 14 residues. CDR3 coding DNA: TGTGCCAGCAGCTTAACTGCAGGTTCCTACGAGCAGTACTTC. This sequence encodes CASSLTAGSYEQYF.

The chain combines TRBV7-9 with TRBJ2-7; D may be TRBD2 (5 bases). The CDR3 has 13 amino acids. Germline V CDR1 and CDR2: SEHNR, FQNEAQ (reference sequence). Between the trimmed V and J ends, which lost 1 base and 5 bases, there was a span of 9 bases. CDR3 in DNA: TGTGCCAGCAGCTTAGAGTCCGGGAACGAGCAGTACTTC. It translates to CASSLESGNEQYF.

The chain recombines TRBV2 with TRBJ2-3; 8 positions agree with TRBD2. This CDR3 spans 15 amino acids. The germline V gene has CDR1 SNHLY and CDR2 FYNNEI. Trimming removed 3 bases from V and 1 base from J; junction bases left unmatched: 3. CDR3 protein: CASSDPGGGTDTQYF. The CDR3 nucleotides read TGTGCCAGCAGTGATCCGGGGGGGGGCACAGATACGCAGTATTTT.

The chain employs TRBV7-9 and TRBJ2-3, with 9 bases aligning to TRBD1. This CDR3 region has 15 residues. The junction had 13 bases not matched to a gene; V was cut back by 8 bases and J by 7 bases. The germline V gene encodes CDR1 SEHNR and CDR2 FQNEAQ (reference sequence). Here the CDR3 reads CASSLPGQGRNTQYF. CDR3 nucleotides: TGTGCCAGCTCCCTCCCGGGACAGGGAAGGAATACGCAGTATTTT.

This clonotype was observed a handful of times. This chain connects TRBV4-3 to TRBJ2-6; no firm D call. Germline-derived CDR1 and CDR2 are LGHNA and YSLEER. This CDR3 is 16 amino acids long. The V end was cut by 0 bases, the J end by 0 bases, with 6 bases between. In DNA form, the CDR3 reads TGCGCCAGCAGCCAAGATTTGAGCTCTGGGGCCAACGTCCTGACTTTC. Translating it yields CASSQDLSSGANVLTF.

This rearrangement joins TRBV19 to TRBJ2-3; D may correspond to TRBD1 or TRBD2 (5 bases each). The V gene lost 6 bases and the J gene lost 8 bases, with 18 bases spanning the gap. CDR1 and CDR2 (germline): LNHDA, SQIVND (reference sequence). The CDR3 length is 14 residues. In nucleotides, the CDR3 is TGTGCCAGTAGCCTCTCGTCGGGGCGAAGTACGCAGTATTTT. Translation gives CASSLSSGRSTQYF.

This clonotype has a handful of counts. The chain has TRBV6-8 and TRBJ1-5; weak D call: TRBD1 (6 bases). This CDR3 region has 15 residues. With 6 bases removed from V and 1 base from J, the gap between germline ends came to 13 bases. CDR1 and CDR2 (germline): MNHGY, SAAAGT. CDR3 residues: CASRVQGESNQPQHF. For the CDR3, the DNA is TGTGCCAGCAGAGTACAGGGTGAGAGCAATCAGCCCCAGCATTTT.